Listed below are T cell receptor beta chains from one sample, sequenced in a study of naive and memory T cell subsets. Via MiXCR, TCRdb re-called the UMI-ligation and nested PCR reads, giving one row per CDR3 protein. This table holds over 130,000 distinct CDR3 sequences, roughly a fifth found once. The source material was naive CD8+ T cells from blood. Source of these receptors: a human donor in good health. Both conserved end residues are part of each CDR3.

TRBJ1-4 TRBV3-1 CASSRTADNEKLFF
TRBJ1-2 TRBV28 CASIMTGSSNFGYTF
TRBJ2-7 TRBV28 CASSSRYEQYF
TRBJ2-2 TRBV9 CASSVGPTGANTGELFF
TRBJ2-1 TRBV7-6 CASSPGAASGYNEQFF
TRBJ2-3 TRBV19 CASSQRGASTDTQYF
TRBJ2-4 TRBV28 CASARGVVKNIQYF
TRBJ2-3 TRBV9 CASSVGAFTDTQYF
TRBJ2-5 TRBV11-2 CASTFGTGGEFQTQYF
TRBJ2-1 TRBV6-6 CASSLDRVTYNEQFF
TRBJ2-7 TRBV2 CALRGGYEQYF
TRBJ2-7 TRBV2 CASSYEAGATYEQYF
TRBJ2-3 TRBV13 CASSYDRATQYF
TRBJ2-5 TRBV7-6 CASSTGDYLGAQYF
TRBJ2-5 TRBV29-1 CSVEHLYQETQYF
TRBJ2-5 TRBV28 CASSSGQGGPQETQYF
TRBJ1-3 TRBV6-2/TRBV6-3 CASSSGTTGNTIYF
TRBJ1-6 TRBV14 CASPPLSTGKVKNSPLHF
TRBJ2-1 TRBV19 CASSIIQGSNNEQFF
TRBJ1-5 TRBV28 CASSLGLVSVDQPQHF
TRBJ2-4 TRBV12-3/TRBV12-4 CASSLGQVENIQYF
TRBJ1-2 TRBV28 CASSLRGDRDYGYTF
TRBJ2-2 TRBV28 CASSFWDSSGRSNTGELFF
TRBJ2-1 TRBV12-3/TRBV12-4 CASSLSSEGFYNEQFF
TRBJ2-3 TRBV28 CASSFRDSTDTQYF
TRBJ1-1 TRBV7-2 CASSLTTTYGDTEAFF
TRBJ2-7 TRBV28 CASRTGGYEQYF
TRBJ2-1 TRBV4-1 CASGSGFSYNEQFF
TRBJ1-1 TRBV6-5 CASRSERGTEAFF
TRBJ2-7 TRBV29-1 CSVEDPDGDYYEQYF
TRBJ1-5 TRBV20-1 CSASDMGQPQHF
TRBJ2-2 TRBV7-9 CASSSAAGAGELFF
TRBJ2-3 TRBV2 CASSEHRLGGGTDTQYF
TRBJ2-7 TRBV29-1 CSVEEAGSSYEQYF
TRBJ1-5 TRBV27 CASSSGRGYSNQPQHF
TRBJ1-5 TRBV28 CASSFHIPGQGTGQPQHF
TRBJ1-1 TRBV19 CASSTGPGDTEAFF
TRBJ1-4 TRBV6-6 CASSSTQHSRAEKLFF
TRBJ2-7 TRBV7-9 CASSPEGQGSSYEQYF
TRBJ2-1 TRBV20-1 CSAVIAGGKTYNEQFF
TRBJ2-5 TRBV3-1 CASSQEWQGEETQYF
TRBJ1-2 TRBV25-1 CASSEYFVGTGTGKVDGYTF
TRBJ2-7 TRBV23-1 CASSREVHEQYF
TRBJ2-2 TRBV4-1 CASSQDWDGDTGELFF
TRBJ1-5 TRBV7-2 CASSFRDTYNQPQHF
TRBJ2-1 TRBV28 CASSFPLVDEQFF
TRBJ2-7 TRBV28 CASSATTSGASYEQYF
TRBJ2-7 TRBV20-1 CSASFSGNEAGTLNYEQYF